This paragraph reports one T cell receptor (beta chain). Its antigen is still unknown. Germline values: CDR1 LNHDA, CDR2 SQIVND (reference sequence). This CDR3 is 15 amino acids long. V lost 3 bases, J lost 0 bases, and 12 bases lay in between. It was healthy bone marrow donors who served as donors. PCR primers comprised 60 Vbeta and 13 Jbeta primers. Original processing methods: Approximately 9.9 million shared chains were among the 60 million to 80 million unique TCR beta chains that a later analysis counted. Clones were sequenced by immunoSEQ multiplex PCR, and TCRdb holds only the in-frame ones, with some missing. The D gene and trimming were derived from the DNA, and the V and J assignments and clone size from that table. This table has under 150,000 clones, 55% to 80% appearing once. The data stem from a study of cytomegalovirus exposure and HLA in healthy donors. About the research overall: A prior study identified over 100 million unique TCR beta sequences from about 180 million T cells. Points from the study as a whole: V- and J-gene trimming in TCR beta was tied to a missense DCLRE1C variant by an analysis performed later.

The clonotype originates from a woman between 40 and 55 years old in good health and CMV-seronegative. V is TRBV19 and J is TRBJ2-7; tentatively, D is TRBD1 (6 bases). Input material: PBMCs. The CDR3 region is CASSIRDTLSYEQYF. In DNA, the CDR3 is TGTGCCAGTAGTATCCGGGACACACTCTCCTACGAGCAGTACTTC.